A selection of T cell receptor beta chains follows, all from one sample in a study of cytomegalovirus exposure and HLA in healthy donors. TCRdb's table, derived via immunoSEQ multiplex PCR, lists solely in-frame clones and lacks some. The repertoire consists of more than 150,000 clones, with 75% to 85% occurring once and the leading ten covering around 0.75%. Sequenced material: PBMCs. These receptors were taken from a woman aged 18-30 years in good health and CMV-seronegative. The conserved cysteine and the conserved F or W are not part of the CDR3 here. A D gene is named only where the DNA matches it firmly.

j_call d_call v_call cdr3_aa
TRBJ2-2 NA TRBV9 ASSVEGGAKVTGELF
TRBJ2-6 TRBD2 TRBV7-9 ASSSGLAGAGANVLT
NA NA TRBV15 ATSSGQPLDEQY
TRBJ2-1 NA TRBV19 ASSSGAYNEQF
TRBJ1-1 TRBD1 TRBV6-5 ASRPDRAQNTEAF
TRBJ1-1 NA TRBV27 ASSSRRTEAF
TRBJ2-3 TRBD2 TRBV7-8 ASSLVTSGVSTDTQY
TRBJ1-2 TRBD1 TRBV2 ASSSRTGGYT
TRBJ2-2 NA TRBV6-5 ASSSGVITGELF
TRBJ1-6 TRBD1 TRBV5-1 ASSRTGAGNSPLH
TRBJ2-1 TRBD2 TRBV5-1 ASSLPSGGANEQF
TRBJ2-1 TRBD2 TRBV5-1 ASSSGVVGNEQF
TRBJ2-3 TRBD2 TRBV2 ASSEISGVPSTDTQY
TRBJ2-1 TRBD2 TRBV7-9 ASSLVQRGVREQF
TRBJ2-2 TRBD1 TRBV5-1 ASKDRDTGELF
TRBJ2-7 NA TRBV21-1 ASIRQEGYEQY
TRBJ2-3 TRBD1 TRBV2 ASSEAGQGPTDTQY
TRBJ2-3 NA TRBV29-1 SVVPNDYLELDTQY
TRBJ1-6 NA TRBV7-9 SSSLHGTQNSPLH
TRBJ1-5 TRBD1 TRBV6-4 ASSGKGRGPSQPQH
TRBJ2-7 NA TRBV2 ASNRDFSYEQY
TRBJ2-7 TRBD1 TRBV18 ASSLGQGAYEQY
TRBJ2-3 TRBD1 TRBV9 ASSGRTGASTDTQY
TRBJ1-2 NA TRBV5-1 ASSLGEGSGYT
TRBJ2-3 TRBD2 TRBV10-1 ASSESGGARTDTQY
TRBJ1-6 NA TRBV6-5 ASSYSETGSSLH
TRBJ2-1 TRBD2 TRBV10-3 AISDPRSAGEPYNEQF
TRBJ2-7 TRBD1 TRBV11-2 ASSLVYIGGKNEQY
TRBJ2-7 NA TRBV7-9 ASSLDARDEQY
TRBJ2-5 NA TRBV18 ASSPYAGLEETQY
TRBJ2-2 NA TRBV5-6 ASSLGVGRNTGELF
TRBJ1-1 TRBD1 TRBV27 ASTPRYRSGQATEAF
TRBJ1-4 NA TRBV7-9 ASSLARTTNEKLF
TRBJ2-7 TRBD1 TRBV7-3 ASSYTGGGGYEQY
TRBJ2-1 TRBD2 TRBV27 ASSPGTSGSNEQF
TRBJ2-5 NA TRBV5-6 ASSAEETQY
TRBJ1-2 TRBD1 TRBV7-3 ASSLNRDRNFYGYT
TRBJ1-5 NA TRBV2 ASSQQGLGGNQPQH
TRBJ2-1 TRBD2 TRBV7-9 ASSQTSGRAGYNEQF
TRBJ2-2 TRBD1 TRBV5-1 ASSFHRGRNTGELF
TRBJ1-2 TRBD1 TRBV27 ASSWDRGSNGYT
TRBJ1-3 NA TRBV5-1 ASSSDGDSGNTIY
TRBJ2-1 TRBD2 TRBV7-2 ASSLQGGSEQF
TRBJ1-5 NA TRBV19 ASRYGQGSQPQH
TRBJ2-1 TRBD2 TRBV30 AWSLSGSSYNEQF
TRBJ2-7 NA TRBV10-3 AIRDGAGVVHEQY
TRBJ2-3 NA TRBV13 ASSSPVAEVGLGDTQY
TRBJ1-1 NA TRBV30 AWSSGDINTEAF
TRBJ2-1 NA TRBV11-2 ASSLDLGPSVNNEQF
TRBJ2-7 NA TRBV27 ASSSPAVSSYEQY
TRBJ2-7 TRBD2 TRBV6-5 ASRRTSWGSYEQY
TRBJ2-5 TRBD2 TRBV13 ASSLSPSGRGTQY